This TCR beta chain was profiled in a study of brain T cells in children with intractable seizures. The V end lost 2 bases, the J end lost 6 bases, and 5 bases lay between the germline ends. Germline V CDR1 and CDR2: LGHDT, YNNKEL (reference sequence). This CDR3 has 12 amino acids. This clone was counted a single time. Method: immunoSEQ multiplex PCR; TCRdb's copy keeps in-frame clones and lacks some. The table includes 80,000 or so clones, 90% to 95% detected once. This clonotype was obtained from a girl aged 2-9 years with Rasmussen encephalitis and intractable seizures. The rearrangement joins TRBV3-1 (or the pseudogene TRBV3-2) to TRBJ2-1; no reliable D call. This material consisted of peripheral blood, taken at surgery. CDR3 sequence reads: CASSQSSNEQFF. The CDR3, as DNA: TGTGCCAGCAGCCAATCCAGCAATGAGCAGTTCTTC.